This is a list of T cell receptor beta chains from one sample in a study of shared clonotypes between healthy human individuals. Generated by immunoSEQ multiplex PCR, the TCRdb table keeps only in-frame clones and is missing some. The sample carries about 1.5 million clones, under 99% recorded once. The sample was naive CD4+ T cells sorted from blood. The receptor source for this set is a man aged 25-45 years in good health. The CDR3 runs from the conserved cysteine through the conserved F or W. Each record gives: D gene, clone size, J gene, V gene, CDR3 DNA, CDR3 protein. D genes are given only for firm matches. Clone size is stated in some rows and not others, as once, few, many or a class when expanded.

d_call: NA
clone_size: NA
j_call: TRBJ1-5
v_call: TRBV19
cdr3_nt: TGTGCCAGTAGTACCCATCTCCAGGGTAGGGGCAATCAGCCCCAGCATTTT
cdr3_aa: CASSTHLQGRGNQPQHF

d_call: NA
clone_size: NA
j_call: TRBJ2-3
v_call: TRBV29-1
cdr3_nt: TGCAGCGTTTCGGGCAGGGTTACAGATACGCAGTATTTT
cdr3_aa: CSVSGRVTDTQYF

d_call: NA
clone_size: NA
j_call: TRBJ2-7
v_call: TRBV19
cdr3_nt: TGTGCCAGTAGTATGGCGGGACTCCCGTACGAGCAGTACTTC
cdr3_aa: CASSMAGLPYEQYF

d_call: TRBD2
clone_size: NA
j_call: TRBJ2-3
v_call: TRBV27
cdr3_nt: TGTGCCAGCAGCAAGGAGCGGGAGTGGAGCACAGATACGCAGTATTTT
cdr3_aa: CASSKEREWSTDTQYF

d_call: TRBD1
clone_size: once
j_call: TRBJ1-1
v_call: TRBV30
cdr3_nt: TGTGCCTGGAGGCGGACAGGGAATTTGGCTGAAGCTTTCTTT
cdr3_aa: CAWRRTGNLAEAFF

d_call: NA
clone_size: NA
j_call: TRBJ2-1
v_call: TRBV11-3
cdr3_nt: TGTGCCAGCAGCTTCGACGGGACCAATGAGCAGTTCTTC
cdr3_aa: CASSFDGTNEQFF

d_call: NA
clone_size: NA
j_call: TRBJ2-5
v_call: TRBV7-2
cdr3_nt: TGTGCCAGCAGCTTGCCTAGTACCGAGACCCAGTACTTC
cdr3_aa: CASSLPSTETQYF

d_call: NA
clone_size: NA
j_call: TRBJ2-5
v_call: TRBV18
cdr3_nt: TGTGCCAGCTCACCACGGAGGGATTTGGGGAACGAAGAGACCCAGTACTTC
cdr3_aa: CASSPRRDLGNEETQYF

d_call: TRBD2
clone_size: NA
j_call: TRBJ2-2
v_call: TRBV9
cdr3_nt: TGTGCCAGCAGCGTAGCTTTTCGACTAGCGGTACCCGGGGAGCTGTTTTTT
cdr3_aa: CASSVAFRLAVPGELFF

d_call: NA
clone_size: NA
j_call: TRBJ1-1
v_call: TRBV11-2
cdr3_nt: TGTGCCAGCAGCTTAGCGGGGTTCACTGAAGCTTTCTTT
cdr3_aa: CASSLAGFTEAFF

d_call: TRBD2
clone_size: once
j_call: TRBJ2-7
v_call: TRBV6-5
cdr3_nt: TGTGCCAGCACTAGACTAGCGGGAGGCTACGAGCAGTACTTC
cdr3_aa: CASTRLAGGYEQYF

d_call: TRBD2
clone_size: NA
j_call: TRBJ2-1
v_call: TRBV5-1
cdr3_nt: TGCGCCAGCAGCCGGGGACTAGCGGGAGATCTGGGAAATGAGCAGTTCTTC
cdr3_aa: CASSRGLAGDLGNEQFF

d_call: NA
clone_size: NA
j_call: TRBJ2-6
v_call: TRBV7-2
cdr3_nt: TGTGCCAGCAGCTTAGGTAGGACCGGGGCCAACGTCCTGACTTTC
cdr3_aa: CASSLGRTGANVLTF

d_call: TRBD1
clone_size: NA
j_call: TRBJ2-7
v_call: TRBV2
cdr3_nt: TGTGCCAGCAGCGCCCAGGGGGATAGCGAGCAGTACTTC
cdr3_aa: CASSAQGDSEQYF

d_call: NA
clone_size: NA
j_call: TRBJ1-1
v_call: TRBV28
cdr3_nt: TGTGCCAGCAGGACCAGGGGTAGGACTGAAGCTTTCTTT
cdr3_aa: CASRTRGRTEAFF

d_call: NA
clone_size: NA
j_call: TRBJ2-7
v_call: TRBV5-1
cdr3_nt: TGCGCCAGCAGCTTGGATATGGGATTGGGCGAGCAGTACTTC
cdr3_aa: CASSLDMGLGEQYF

d_call: NA
clone_size: NA
j_call: TRBJ2-1
v_call: TRBV5-1
cdr3_nt: TGCGCCAGCAGCTCCGATTATGGGGGGAGAAGCTCCTACAATGAGCAGTTCTTC
cdr3_aa: CASSSDYGGRSSYNEQFF

d_call: TRBD1
clone_size: NA
j_call: TRBJ1-1
v_call: TRBV28
cdr3_nt: TGTGCCAGCAGTTTAACAGGGGACACTGAAGCTTTCTTT
cdr3_aa: CASSLTGDTEAFF

d_call: NA
clone_size: NA
j_call: TRBJ2-1
v_call: TRBV10-2
cdr3_nt: TGCGCCAGCAGCAACAGGGATCCCACCTACAATGAGCAGTTCTTC
cdr3_aa: CASSNRDPTYNEQFF

d_call: NA
clone_size: NA
j_call: TRBJ2-5
v_call: TRBV19
cdr3_nt: TGTGCCAGTAACTCTCCGGGGACACAAGGGGAGACCCAGTACTTC
cdr3_aa: CASNSPGTQGETQYF

d_call: TRBD1
clone_size: NA
j_call: TRBJ2-7
v_call: TRBV2
cdr3_nt: TGTGCCAGCAGTGTCGACAGGGGCGAGCAGTACTTC
cdr3_aa: CASSVDRGEQYF

d_call: NA
clone_size: NA
j_call: TRBJ2-5
v_call: TRBV10-2
cdr3_nt: TGCGCCACAGGACCCCGCCAAGAGACCCAGTACTTC
cdr3_aa: CATGPRQETQYF

d_call: TRBD2
clone_size: NA
j_call: TRBJ2-2
v_call: TRBV11-3
cdr3_nt: TGTGCCAGCAGCCCCGGGCGACTAGCGGGAGAACACGGGGAGCTGTTTTTT
cdr3_aa: CASSPGRLAGEHGELFF

d_call: TRBD1
clone_size: NA
j_call: TRBJ1-4
v_call: TRBV15
cdr3_nt: TGTGCCACCAGCGTCCAGGGGGCTCGAGGTTCTTTAATGCTGTTTTTT
cdr3_aa: CATSVQGARGSLMLFF

d_call: TRBD2
clone_size: NA
j_call: TRBJ2-3
v_call: TRBV9
cdr3_nt: TGTGCCAGCAGTGTAACTAGCGGGAGTCGCACAGATACGCAGTATTTT
cdr3_aa: CASSVTSGSRTDTQYF

d_call: NA
clone_size: NA
j_call: TRBJ1-5
v_call: TRBV7-2
cdr3_nt: TGTGCCAGCAGCCCCACAGGGTATTTGCAGCCCCAGCATTTT
cdr3_aa: CASSPTGYLQPQHF

d_call: NA
clone_size: NA
j_call: TRBJ2-1
v_call: TRBV4-3
cdr3_nt: TGCGCCAGCAGCCAAGAATATTTTGTCAATGAGCAGTTCTTC
cdr3_aa: CASSQEYFVNEQFF

d_call: TRBD1
clone_size: NA
j_call: TRBJ1-1
v_call: TRBV27
cdr3_nt: TGTGCCAGCAGTTTACTCCGGACAGGCGGGTACACTGAAGCTTTCTTT
cdr3_aa: CASSLLRTGGYTEAFF

d_call: TRBD1
clone_size: NA
j_call: TRBJ2-2
v_call: TRBV19
cdr3_nt: TGTGCCAGTACGGGCAGGGGGCGAGTGGGGACCGGGGAGCTGTTTTTT
cdr3_aa: CASTGRGRVGTGELFF

d_call: TRBD2
clone_size: NA
j_call: TRBJ2-3
v_call: TRBV15
cdr3_nt: TGTGCCACAGGTATGTCCGGGAGGGCACCAGATACGCAGTATTTT
cdr3_aa: CATGMSGRAPDTQYF

d_call: NA
clone_size: once
j_call: TRBJ2-1
v_call: TRBV25-1
cdr3_nt: TGTGCCAGCAGTGATGTTGCGATAAATGAGCAGTTCTTC
cdr3_aa: CASSDVAINEQFF

d_call: TRBD1
clone_size: NA
j_call: TRBJ2-2
v_call: TRBV5-4
cdr3_nt: TGTGCCAGCAGGCGAGGGACAGCTATCATTGAGGCCGGGGAGCTGTTTTTT
cdr3_aa: CASRRGTAIIEAGELFF

d_call: TRBD2
clone_size: NA
j_call: TRBJ2-1
v_call: TRBV4-3
cdr3_nt: TGCGCCAGCAGCCAAGAAGGAGTGGGAGGGCAGCAGTTCTTC
cdr3_aa: CASSQEGVGGQQFF

d_call: TRBD2
clone_size: NA
j_call: TRBJ2-7
v_call: TRBV11-2
cdr3_nt: TGTGCCAGCAGCTCCTCCGTGGGACTAGCCTACGAGCAGTACTTC
cdr3_aa: CASSSSVGLAYEQYF

d_call: TRBD1
clone_size: NA
j_call: TRBJ2-1
v_call: TRBV5-1
cdr3_nt: TGCGCCAGCAGGGACAGGGCTAAGGTAAACAATGAGCAGTTCTTC
cdr3_aa: CASRDRAKVNNEQFF

d_call: NA
clone_size: NA
j_call: TRBJ2-1
v_call: TRBV5-1
cdr3_nt: TGCGCCAGCAGCTTGTTAGCCGTCTCGAGCTCCTACAATGAGCAGTTCTTC
cdr3_aa: CASSLLAVSSSYNEQFF

d_call: NA
clone_size: few
j_call: TRBJ1-2
v_call: TRBV7-8
cdr3_nt: TGTGCCAGCAGCTTAGCGCCAGGGGATTATGGCTACACCTTC
cdr3_aa: CASSLAPGDYGYTF

d_call: NA
clone_size: NA
j_call: TRBJ2-1
v_call: TRBV29-1
cdr3_nt: TGCAGCGTTGAGGGACCCGGGGATGAGCAGTTCTTC
cdr3_aa: CSVEGPGDEQFF

d_call: NA
clone_size: NA
j_call: TRBJ2-7
v_call: TRBV28
cdr3_nt: TGTGCCAGCCGACAAAGGGACTTTGGTGCCGAGCAGTACTTC
cdr3_aa: CASRQRDFGAEQYF

d_call: NA
clone_size: NA
j_call: TRBJ2-1
v_call: TRBV7-2
cdr3_nt: TGTGCCAGCAGCTTAACAAGAAATGAGCAGTTCTTC
cdr3_aa: CASSLTRNEQFF

d_call: NA
clone_size: once
j_call: TRBJ2-1
v_call: TRBV30
cdr3_nt: TGTGCCTGGAGTGTAATAGTGGGAGTTGAGTTCTTC
cdr3_aa: CAWSVIVGVEFF

d_call: NA
clone_size: NA
j_call: TRBJ1-2
v_call: TRBV6-1
cdr3_nt: TGTGCCAGCAGTTTATGGGACGGCTACACCTTC
cdr3_aa: CASSLWDGYTF